This T cell receptor beta chain was sequenced during a study of spatial heterogeneity in lung cancer. Overall study results and limits: Ubiquitous expanded tumor TCRs were observed in blood more at resection than follow-up.

The sample's time point: sample taken at primary tumor resection. Unsorted samples of tumor, nontumor lung or frozen PBMC had their whole RNA sequenced. A single record per CDR3 protein comes from TCRdb applying MiXCR to the 5' RACE reads. The table records roughly 25,000 distinct CDR3 sequences, roughly 7% of them present only once. As regards this clonotype: Its cognate antigen is unknown.

The germline V and J ends were trimmed by 6 bases and 5 bases, with 13 bases remaining between them. There are 13 residues in the CDR3. The input for sequencing was PBMCs, taken at surgery. The V call is TRBV12-3 or TRBV12-4, the J call TRBJ2-5; TRBD1 might be the D (5 bases). The sequence was collected from a male donor with early-stage non-small cell lung cancer. This CDR3 reads CASSNQGAETQYF. DNA of the CDR3: TGTGCCAGCAGCAATCAGGGTGCGGAGACCCAGTACTTC.